Below, 27 T cell receptor beta chains from the same sample are listed, as sequenced in a study of blood T cell repertoires in COVID-19. Data came from immunoSEQ multiplex PCR; TCRdb stores just in-frame clones and leaves some out. Counted here are around 130,000 clones, around 89% occurring once; the ten biggest clones make up around 18%. Material for sequencing was peripheral blood. Receptor source: a man aged 50 to 59 with active or convalescent COVID-19.

The chain employs TRBV6-1 and TRBJ2-6, with D perhaps matching TRBD1 (5 bases). Germline V gene lookup returns CDR1 MNHNS and CDR2 SASEGT. This CDR3 region has 16 residues. Trimming left V 0 bases short and J 3 bases short, with 9 bases between. The CDR3 spells CASSEAQGVGANVLTF. CDR3 DNA: TGTGCCAGCAGTGAAGCGCAAGGGGTTGGGGCCAACGTCCTGACTTTC.

This clone was counted once. This chain joins TRBV6-5 and TRBJ2-1; 14 bases agree with TRBD2. The CDR3 runs to 15 residues. V gave up 6 bases and J gave up 9 bases; unmatched junction bases: 7. Germline CDR1 reads MNHEY; CDR2 reads SVGAGI. The DNA of the CDR3 is TGTGCCAGCAGACCGGGACTAGCGGGAGTTGGTGAGCAGTTCTTC. Translation: CASRPGLAGVGEQFF.

The rearrangement links TRBV2 to TRBJ2-6; tentatively, D is TRBD2 (5 bases). V dropped 4 bases and J dropped 4 bases, with 14 bases sitting between them. Germline CDR1 SNHLY, CDR2 FYNNEI. This CDR3 is 16 amino acids long. The CDR3 DNA follows: TGTGCCAGCAGTGTATCTGGAGGTAGGGGGGCCAACGTCCTGACTTTC. Translated: CASSVSGGRGANVLTF.

This chain joins TRBV12-5 and TRBJ2-5; TRBD1 agrees at 9 bases. V lost 2 bases to trimming and J lost 5 bases; unmatched junction nucleotides: 6. Germline loops: CDR1 LGHNT, CDR2 FRNRAP. The CDR3 length is 15 residues. The CDR3 DNA reads as TGTGCTAGTGGTTTGAGTGGACAGGGGTACGAGACCCAGTACTTC. It yields the protein CASGLSGQGYETQYF.

The chain recombines TRBV12-3 or TRBV12-4 with TRBJ1-3; D is possibly TRBD1 (6 bases). CDR3 length: 13 amino acids. V gave up 6 bases and J gave up 11 bases, with 17 bases separating them. CDR3 sequence reads: CASSGQSAHPIYF. The CDR3 DNA reads as TGTGCCAGCAGCGGACAGTCGGCTCATCCCATATATTTT.

The chain uses TRBV6-5 and TRBJ2-3, with a weak D call TRBD2 (5 bases). CDR1 is MNHEY and CDR2 is SVGAGI in the germline V gene. Trimming shortened V by 2 bases and J by 4 bases, and 10 bases separated the two germline ends. This CDR3 region has 14 residues. The CDR3: CASSYVSGADTQYF. The CDR3 DNA is TGTGCCAGCAGTTACGTCTCCGGGGCAGATACGCAGTATTTT.

The chain carries TRBV13 and TRBJ2-7, with 11 nucleotides matching TRBD1. This CDR3 comprises 15 residues. V lost 1 base and J lost 3; bases outside the gene matches: 2. Germline assignment: CDR1 PRHDT and CDR2 FYEKMQ (reference sequence). The CDR3 loop is CASSLAGTGGYEQYF. In DNA, the CDR3 is TGTGCCAGCAGCTTAGCGGGGACAGGGGGCTACGAGCAGTACTTC.

This rearrangement joins TRBV13 to TRBJ1-6; D is uncertain. The ends were cut back, 0 bases at V and 10 bases at J, with 7 bases in the middle. CDR1 is PRHDT and CDR2 is FYEKMQ in the germline V gene (reference sequence). There are 13 residues in the CDR3. CDR3 sequence: CASSLGPTSPLHF. CDR3 in DNA: TGTGCCAGCAGCTTAGGGCCCACATCACCCCTCCACTTT.

J is TRBJ2-5 and V is TRBV24-1, with 7 positions matching TRBD2. CDR1 and CDR2 from the germline V gene are KGHDR and SFDVKD. This CDR3 is built from 15 residues. V was clipped by 3 bases and J by 5 bases; unmatched bases: 8. The CDR3 coding sequence is TGTGCCACCAGTGATCCGGGGGAGGGAAGGGAGACCCAGTACTTC. This gives the protein CATSDPGEGRETQYF.

The rearrangement links TRBV12-5 to TRBJ2-1; 10 nucleotides agree with TRBD2. This CDR3 has 12 amino acids. Germline CDR1 LGHNT, CDR2 FRNRAP. The CDR3 DNA follows: TGTGTTCGAGGGCCACTAGCGGGATATCCGTTCTTC. The encoded protein is CVRGPLAGYPFF.

The CDR3 region has the DNA TGTGCCAGCTCGCTACAGAATTCACCCCTCCACTTT. Translation gives CASSLQNSPLHF. This sequence joins TRBV2 and TRBJ1-6; the D is unclear. This CDR3 is 12 amino acids long. The V end was cut by 8 bases, the J end by 7 bases, with 9 bases between. Germline values: CDR1 SNHLY, CDR2 FYNNEI.

The chain is built from TRBV6-2 or TRBV6-3 and TRBJ1-6, with D uncertain. Trimming shortened V by 4 bases and J by 7 bases, and 20 bases separated the two germline ends. Germline V gives CDR1 MNHEY, CDR2 SVGEGT. There are 17 residues in the CDR3. CDR3 sequence reads: CASSSDLGIIRNSPLHF. CDR3 coding DNA: TGTGCCAGCAGTTCAGACCTCGGGATAATAAGAAATTCACCCCTCCACTTT.

In DNA, the CDR3 is TGTGCCAGCAGTTACGGGCGGGGCGGAACCTACGAGCAGTACTTC. Amino acid sequence: CASSYGRGGTYEQYF. This rearrangement joins TRBV6-5 to TRBJ2-7, with D tentatively TRBD2 (6 bases). Trimming shortened V by 2 bases and J by 2 bases, and 13 bases separated the two germline ends. The CDR3 is made up of 15 amino acids. CDR1 is MNHEY, CDR2 SVGAGI, per germline.

The V and J genes are TRBV18 and TRBJ2-3; 7 bases agree with TRBD1. The J segment lost 6 bases and the V segment lost 3 bases, leaving 6 bases of the junction unmatched. Per the germline V gene, CDR1 is KGHSH and CDR2 is LQKENI. This CDR3 contains 14 residues. The CDR3 spells CASSPKQGLDTQYF. CDR3 sequence (DNA): TGTGCCAGCTCACCGAAACAGGGGTTGGATACGCAGTATTTT.

This chain uses TRBV18 with TRBJ1-1; D ambiguous. From germline, CDR1 is KGHSH and CDR2 LQKENI. The germline V and J ends were trimmed by 3 bases and 1 base, with 12 bases remaining between them. The CDR3 has 15 amino acids. The DNA for the CDR3 is TGTGCCAGCTCACCGTTGGGAGGGCCGAACACTGAAGCTTTCTTT. This translates into CASSPLGGPNTEAFF.

The chain recombines TRBV5-6 with TRBJ2-7; TRBD2 matches 13 bases. CDR3 size: 14 residues. V lost 4 bases and J lost 4; bases outside the gene matches: 2. CDR1 SGHDT and CDR2 YYEEEE come from the germline V gene. Here the CDR3 reads CASSPGLAGYEQYF. The DNA of the CDR3 is TGTGCCAGCAGCCCGGGACTAGCGGGATACGAGCAGTACTTC.

The CDR3 nucleotides read TGTGCCAGCTCACCATTCGAGGAACCCTGGGCTTTCTTT. Protein sequence: CASSPFEEPWAFF. The chain links TRBV18 to TRBJ1-1; no firm D call. The germline V gene has CDR1 KGHSH and CDR2 LQKENI. This CDR3 comprises 13 residues. Trimming took off 2 bases at V and 11 bases at J, with 15 bases between the two ends.

The V and J genes are TRBV5-1 and TRBJ1-1, with D perhaps TRBD1 (6 bases). Germline loops: CDR1 SGHRS, CDR2 YFSETQ. CDR3 size: 14 residues. Trimming shortened V by 2 bases and J by 7 bases, and 15 bases separated the two germline ends. CDR3 in DNA: TGCGCCAGCAGCTTCTTATCAGGGGACATTGAAGCTTTCTTT. Its translation is CASSFLSGDIEAFF.

The gene calls are TRBV29-1 and TRBJ2-3; TRBD1 might be the D (5 bases). The CDR3 loop spans 13 amino acids. The V gene's germline CDR1 is SQVTM and CDR2 ANQGSEA. V lost 3 bases to trimming and J lost 1 base, with 8 bases between them. The CDR3 DNA reads as TGCAGCGTTGAGACAGCTGGCACAGATACGCAGTATTTT. It yields the protein CSVETAGTDTQYF.

V gene TRBV19 combines with J gene TRBJ1-3; the D is unclear. Germline V gene sequence: CDR1 LNHDA, CDR2 SQIVND (reference sequence). The CDR3 is 16 residues long. V lost 7 bases and J 4 bases, leaving 20 bases between the germline ends. The CDR3 coding sequence is TGTGCCAGTATCAAAGGAGGGTTTAGTCCGGGAAACACCATATATTTT. Protein product: CASIKGGFSPGNTIYF.

The V gene is TRBV5-1, the J gene TRBJ1-2; the match to TRBD1 covers 9 bases. CDR3 length equals 15 residues. In germline, CDR1 is SGHRS, CDR2 YFSETQ. The V and J ends lost 1 base and 5 bases, in that order; junction bases with no gene match: 6. The CDR3 sequence: CASSLSTGGGYGYTF. The CDR3 DNA reads TGCGCCAGCAGCTTGTCGACAGGGGGAGGGTATGGCTACACCTTC.

This chain uses TRBV30 with TRBJ2-6, with D perhaps matching TRBD2 (5 bases). The germline V gene encodes CDR1 GTSNPN and CDR2 SVGIG (reference sequence). Between the trimmed V and J ends, which lost 0 bases and 4 bases, there was a span of 16 bases. This CDR3 has 17 amino acids. The CDR3 DNA follows: TGTGCCTGGAGTGTACGGCAGGCGGGCGGGGGGGCCAACGTCCTGACTTTC. Encoded protein: CAWSVRQAGGGANVLTF.

The CDR3 sequence: CASSTGLAGGPMADTQYF. DNA of the CDR3: TGTGCCAGCAGCACAGGACTAGCGGGGGGGCCAATGGCGGATACGCAGTATTTT. This rearrangement joins TRBV5-5 to TRBJ2-3, with 15 positions matching TRBD2. CDR1 is SGHKS, CDR2 YYEKEE, per germline (reference sequence). The CDR3 sequence is 18 residues long. The V segment lost 4 bases and the J segment 6 bases; nucleotides outside the gene matches: 12.

The J gene is TRBJ1-2, the V gene TRBV3-1 (or the pseudogene TRBV3-2); 9 nucleotides match TRBD1. The germline CDR1 and CDR2 sequences are LGHDT and YNNKEL (reference sequence). The CDR3 is made up of 17 amino acids. Trimming at V came to 4 bases and at J to 6 bases, leaving 15 bases not matched to a gene. For the CDR3, the DNA is TGTGCCAGCAGCCCCCGGGACAGGGTCATAGAAAAGGATGGCTACACCTTC. It codes for CASSPRDRVIEKDGYTF.

The chain recombines TRBV12-5 with TRBJ1-2, with TRBD1 matching over 10 bases. This CDR3 is 15 amino acids long. V trimming: 5 bases; J trimming: 1 base; junction bases outside the gene matches: 4. CDR1 is LGHNT and CDR2 is FRNRAP in the germline V gene. The CDR3 protein is CASGPGQGINYGYTF. The CDR3 DNA is TGTGCTAGTGGTCCGGGACAGGGGATTAACTATGGCTACACCTTC.

A few counts support this clone. V gene TRBV5-4 combines with J gene TRBJ2-3, with 7 bases fitting TRBD1. V was clipped by 4 bases and J by 4 bases; unmatched bases: 9. This CDR3 region has 15 residues. Germline V gene lookup returns CDR1 SGHNT and CDR2 YYREEE (reference sequence). The CDR3 here is CASSQGTANADTQYF. CDR3 nucleotide sequence: TGTGCCAGCAGCCAGGGGACAGCCAACGCAGATACGCAGTATTTT.

The chain has TRBV27 and TRBJ1-1; D perhaps matches TRBD1 (5 bases). V lost 5 bases to trimming and J lost 5 bases, with 9 bases between them. The germline V gene has CDR1 MNHEY and CDR2 SMNVEV (reference sequence). The CDR3 is 12 residues long. CDR3 DNA sequence: TGTGCCAGCAGTGATCCAGGGACTGAAGCTTTCTTT. Its protein product is CASSDPGTEAFF.